These 22 T cell receptor beta chains originate from one sample sequenced in a study of blood T cell repertoires in COVID-19. Clones were sequenced by immunoSEQ multiplex PCR, and TCRdb holds only the in-frame ones, with some missing. The sample holds 250,000 to 400,000 clones, roughly 90% seen once. The sequenced sample consisted of PBMCs or T cells enriched from blood (not recorded which). The receptors here all came from a man aged 60 to 69 who had recovered from COVID-19.

The chain is built from TRBV5-4 and TRBJ1-1; no firm D call. Trimming took 9 bases from V and 0 from J, leaving 12 bases between them. The germline gives CDR1 SGHNT, CDR2 YYREEE (reference sequence). The CDR3 has 13 amino acids. The CDR3 sequence is CATNGAVNTEAFF. For the CDR3, the DNA is TGTGCCACCAACGGCGCGGTGAACACTGAAGCTTTCTTT.

The J gene is TRBJ2-7, the V gene TRBV7-2; 7 bases fit TRBD2. CDR1 and CDR2 (germline): SGHTA, FQGNSA. CDR3 size: 15 residues. The J segment lost 7 bases and the V segment lost 4 bases, leaving 13 bases of the junction unmatched. The CDR3 loop is CASSWLGLNSGEQYF. The CDR3 DNA follows: TGTGCCAGCAGCTGGCTGGGACTAAATTCTGGAGAGCAGTACTTC.

The chain employs TRBV4-1 and TRBJ2-1, with 9 bases lining up with TRBD2. The ends lost 7 bases at V and 4 bases at J; junction bases unmatched: 11. Germline lookup yields CDR1 MGHRA and CDR2 YSYEKL. This CDR3 is 16 amino acids long. CDR3 residues: CASIPPPSGKYNEQFF. CDR3 nucleotides: TGCGCCAGCATACCCCCTCCTAGCGGGAAGTACAATGAGCAGTTCTTC.

The chain uses TRBV28 and TRBJ2-7; 11 bases fit TRBD1. V was clipped by 7 bases and J by 4 bases; unmatched bases: 9. From germline, CDR1 is MDHEN and CDR2 SYDVKM. The CDR3 sequence is 15 residues long. This CDR3 is CASITWGTGGYEQYF. The DNA of the CDR3 is TGTGCCAGCATCACCTGGGGGACAGGGGGATACGAGCAGTACTTC.

This rearrangement joins TRBV11-2 to TRBJ2-5; D possibly corresponds to TRBD1 (5 bases). Germline CDR1 reads SGHAT; CDR2 reads FQNNGV. V was trimmed by 4 bases and J by 5 bases, leaving 5 bases between them. The CDR3 covers 11 residues. The CDR3 reads CASSSGETQYF. CDR3 coding DNA: TGTGCCAGCAGCTCAGGGGAGACCCAGTACTTC.

This chain links TRBV5-5 with TRBJ2-3; no clear D gene. V dropped 1 base and J dropped 3 bases, with 9 bases sitting between them. The CDR3 consists of 14 residues. CDR1 and CDR2 (germline): SGHKS, YYEKEE (reference sequence). The CDR3 DNA is TGTGCCAGCAGCTTGATAAGCGTTACAGATACGCAGTATTTT. This translates into CASSLISVTDTQYF.

The chain links TRBV7-9 to TRBJ2-7; 9 bases align to TRBD1. This CDR3 is 16 amino acids long. Germline V CDR1 and CDR2: SEHNR, FQNEAQ (reference sequence). V gave up 6 bases and J gave up 1 base; unmatched junction bases: 10. CDR3 amino acids: CASSYQRTGASYEQYF. The CDR3 DNA sequence: TGTGCCAGCAGTTACCAGCGGACAGGGGCTTCCTACGAGCAGTACTTC.

V and J are TRBV7-9 and TRBJ2-5; D possibly corresponds to TRBD2 (6 bases). The CDR3 length is 14 residues. Germline V lookup: CDR1 SEHNR, CDR2 FQNEAQ (reference sequence). V was trimmed by 0 bases and J by 5 bases, leaving 10 bases between them. The CDR3 here is CASSLAGGWETQYF. The CDR3 DNA reads TGTGCCAGCAGCTTAGCGGGAGGATGGGAGACCCAGTACTTC.

The chain carries TRBV4-1 and TRBJ2-4, with a tentative D call TRBD1 (6 bases). V gave up 1 base and J gave up 3 bases, with 10 bases separating them. CDR3 length: 15 residues. CDR1 is MGHRA and CDR2 is YSYEKL in the germline V gene. The CDR3 here is CASSQAGVGKNIQYF. The CDR3, as DNA: TGCGCCAGCAGCCAAGCAGGGGTTGGCAAAAACATTCAGTACTTC.

V is TRBV28 and J is TRBJ2-2, with TRBD1 as a possible D gene (6 bases). Between the trimmed V and J ends, which lost 6 bases and 6 bases, there was a span of 14 bases. CDR3 length equals 14 residues. The V gene's germline CDR1 is MDHEN and CDR2 SYDVKM. The CDR3 DNA is TGTGCCAGCAGGTCACAGGGTAGGGCCGGGGAGCTGTTTTTT. Residues: CASRSQGRAGELFF.

J is TRBJ2-7 and V is TRBV20-1; D is perhaps TRBD1 (6 bases). With 6 bases removed from V and 3 bases from J, the gap between germline ends came to 9 bases. The CDR3 is 11 residues long. Germline V gives CDR1 DFQATT, CDR2 SNEGSKA (reference sequence). The CDR3 is CSASGDYEQYF. The DNA for the CDR3 is TGCAGTGCGTCAGGGGACTACGAGCAGTACTTC.

V gene TRBV2 combines with J gene TRBJ2-7; D may be TRBD1 (6 bases). There are 14 residues in the CDR3. The ends were cut back, 6 bases at V and 6 bases at J, with 18 bases in the middle. The V gene's germline CDR1 is SNHLY and CDR2 FYNNEI. The CDR3 loop is CASRALQGPGEQYF. The CDR3 DNA follows: TGTGCCAGCAGGGCCCTACAGGGCCCTGGCGAGCAGTACTTC.

V is TRBV18 and J is TRBJ1-4; 7 bases map to TRBD1. The ends lost 7 bases at V and 10 bases at J; junction bases unmatched: 12. Germline V gene data show CDR1 as KGHSH and CDR2 as LQKENI. The CDR3 consists of 14 residues. The CDR3 DNA is TGTGCCAGCTACCGACAGGGAGAAGGGGGAAAACTGTTTTTT. Translation: CASYRQGEGGKLFF.

V usage is TRBV15 and J usage is TRBJ1-6; D remains ambiguous. The germline gives CDR1 LNHNV, CDR2 YYDKDF (reference sequence). The CDR3 covers 15 residues. Trimming shortened V by 0 bases and J by 8 bases, and 11 bases separated the two germline ends. CDR3: CATSRDMRVDSPLHF. In DNA, the CDR3 is TGTGCCACCAGCAGAGATATGAGGGTAGATTCACCCCTCCACTTT. The complete variable domain, with remaining parts taken from reference TRBV15 and TRBJ1-6, reads DAMVIQNPRYQVTQFGKPVTLSCSQTLNHNVMYWYQQKSSQAPKLLFHYYDKDFNNEADTPDNFQSRRPNTSFCFLDIRSPGLGDTAMYLCATSRDMRVDSPLHFGNGTRLTVT.

The chain employs TRBV18 and TRBJ2-3; maybe TRBD2 (5 bases). V gave up 4 bases and J gave up 1 base, with 15 bases separating them. CDR3 length: 16 residues. The germline V gene has CDR1 KGHSH and CDR2 LQKENI. For the CDR3, the DNA is TGTGCCAGCTCACTGATCGGGAACATCGGCACAGATACGCAGTATTTT. It is translated as CASSLIGNIGTDTQYF.

V gene TRBV5-1 combines with J gene TRBJ1-2, with unresolved D. Germline CDR1 reads SGHRS; CDR2 reads YFSETQ. CDR3 length equals 13 residues. V gave up 0 bases and J gave up 2 bases, with 5 bases separating them. This CDR3 is CASSLEQNYGYTF. In DNA form, the CDR3 reads TGCGCCAGCAGCTTGGAACAGAACTATGGCTACACCTTC.

This chain joins TRBV7-6 and TRBJ2-3, with 9 nucleotides matching TRBD2. CDR3 length: 16 amino acids. Per germline, CDR1 SGHVS and CDR2 FNYEAQ. After removal of 1 base from V and 6 bases from J, the junction contained 8 bases not matched to a gene. The CDR3 here is CASSLEGGRASDTQYF. CDR3 DNA: TGTGCCAGCAGCTTAGAAGGCGGGAGGGCCTCTGATACGCAGTATTTT.

A note on this clone: The limits of the CDR3 on the DNA are not certain, so only TCRdb's listed CDR3 is given. The gene calls are TRBV28 and TRBJ1-1. With termini counted, the CDR3 has 12 amino acids. The germline V gene has CDR1 MDHEN and CDR2 SYDVKM. CDR3 sequence: CASSSSGTEAFF.

The rearrangement uses TRBV5-1 and TRBJ2-2; D remains unclear. With 0 bases removed from V and 4 bases from J, the gap between germline ends came to 16 bases. Germline CDR1 and CDR2: SGHRS and YFSETQ. This CDR3 is 17 amino acids long. Written as DNA, the CDR3 is TGCGCCAGCAGCTTGGCCTTTGTCACATCAGGCACCGGGGAGCTGTTTTTT. Translating it yields CASSLAFVTSGTGELFF.

The V call is TRBV5-1, the J call TRBJ2-5, with 10 nucleotides matching TRBD1. The CDR3 is 13 residues long. V gave up 3 bases and J gave up 7 bases; unmatched junction bases: 3. CDR1 and CDR2 (germline): SGHRS, YFSETQ. The CDR3 nucleotides are TGCGCCAGCAGCTCCGGGACAGGGGTGACCCAGTACTTC. Translating it yields CASSSGTGVTQYF.

The chain links TRBV6-5 to TRBJ2-5, with D maybe TRBD1 (6 bases). Germline lookup yields CDR1 MNHEY and CDR2 SVGAGI. V was pared by 9 bases and J by 1 base, with 18 bases between. The CDR3 sequence is 15 residues long. CDR3 in DNA: TGTGCCAGTATTCCCAGGGACACCGCCCAAGAGACCCAGTACTTC. Translated: CASIPRDTAQETQYF.

The V gene is TRBV6-1, the J gene TRBJ2-7, with 7 bases lining up with TRBD2. The CDR3 loop spans 16 amino acids. Losses at the gene ends were 2 bases for V and 0 bases for J; bases not matched to a gene: 7. Germline CDR1 and CDR2: MNHNS and SASEGT. The CDR3 protein is CASSEWLAASSYEQYF. The DNA of the CDR3 is TGTGCCAGCAGTGAATGGCTAGCGGCGAGCTCCTACGAGCAGTACTTC.